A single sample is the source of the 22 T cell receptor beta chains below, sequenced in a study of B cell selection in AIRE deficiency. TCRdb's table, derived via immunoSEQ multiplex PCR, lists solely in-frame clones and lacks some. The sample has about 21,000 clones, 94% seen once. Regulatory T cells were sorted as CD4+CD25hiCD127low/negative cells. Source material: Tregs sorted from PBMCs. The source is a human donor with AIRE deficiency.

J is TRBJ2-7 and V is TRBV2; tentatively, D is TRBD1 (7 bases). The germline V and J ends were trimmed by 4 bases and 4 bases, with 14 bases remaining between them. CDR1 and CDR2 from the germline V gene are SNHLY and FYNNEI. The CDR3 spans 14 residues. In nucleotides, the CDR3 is TGTGCCAGCAGTGGGCAGGGGGGTGCGTACGAGCAGTACTTC. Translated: CASSGQGGAYEQYF.

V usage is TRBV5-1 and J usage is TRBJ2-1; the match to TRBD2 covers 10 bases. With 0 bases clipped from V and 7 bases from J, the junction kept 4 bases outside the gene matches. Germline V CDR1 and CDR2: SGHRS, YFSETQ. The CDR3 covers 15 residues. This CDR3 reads CASSLERGGENEQFF. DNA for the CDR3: TGCGCCAGCAGCTTGGAGCGGGGGGGTGAAAATGAGCAGTTCTTC.

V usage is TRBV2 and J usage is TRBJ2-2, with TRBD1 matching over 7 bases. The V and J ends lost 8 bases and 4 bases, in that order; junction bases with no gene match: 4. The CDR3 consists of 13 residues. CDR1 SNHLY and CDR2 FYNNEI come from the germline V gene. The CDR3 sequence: CASDRVPTGELFF. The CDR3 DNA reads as TGTGCCAGCGACAGGGTACCCACCGGGGAGCTGTTTTTT.

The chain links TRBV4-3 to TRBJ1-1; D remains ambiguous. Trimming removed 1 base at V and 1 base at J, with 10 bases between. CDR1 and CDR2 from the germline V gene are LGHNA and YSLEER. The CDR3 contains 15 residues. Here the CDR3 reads CASSQAPGSNTEAFF. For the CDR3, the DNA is TGCGCCAGCAGCCAAGCTCCGGGATCGAACACTGAAGCTTTCTTT.

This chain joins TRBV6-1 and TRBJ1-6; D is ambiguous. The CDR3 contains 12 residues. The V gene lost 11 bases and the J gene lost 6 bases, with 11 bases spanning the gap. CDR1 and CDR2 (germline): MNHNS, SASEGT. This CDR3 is CAGRRTNSPLHF. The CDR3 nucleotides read TGTGCCGGGCGACGGACTAATTCACCCCTCCACTTT.

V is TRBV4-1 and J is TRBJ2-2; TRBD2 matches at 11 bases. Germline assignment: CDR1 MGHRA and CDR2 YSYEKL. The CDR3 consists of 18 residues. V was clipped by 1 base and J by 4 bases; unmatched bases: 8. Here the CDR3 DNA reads TGCGCCAGCAGCCAAGGGATTAGCGGGAGGGGTGTCACCGGGGAGCTGTTTTTT. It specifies CASSQGISGRGVTGELFF.

The DNA for the CDR3 is TGCGCCAGCAGCCATAACACAGGGTTAGGCGGTGAGCAGTTCTTC. The encoded protein is CASSHNTGLGGEQFF. V is TRBV4-1 and J is TRBJ2-1; weak D call: TRBD1 (6 bases). V lost 3 bases and J 9 bases, leaving 18 bases between the germline ends. The CDR3 extends over 15 amino acids. Germline loops: CDR1 MGHRA, CDR2 YSYEKL.

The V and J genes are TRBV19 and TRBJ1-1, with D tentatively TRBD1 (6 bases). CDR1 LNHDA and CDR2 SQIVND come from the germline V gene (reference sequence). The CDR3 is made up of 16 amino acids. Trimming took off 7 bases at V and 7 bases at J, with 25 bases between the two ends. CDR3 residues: CASIRDYKGGASEAFF. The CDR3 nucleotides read TGTGCCAGTATTCGGGATTATAAGGGGGGCGCGAGTGAAGCTTTCTTT.

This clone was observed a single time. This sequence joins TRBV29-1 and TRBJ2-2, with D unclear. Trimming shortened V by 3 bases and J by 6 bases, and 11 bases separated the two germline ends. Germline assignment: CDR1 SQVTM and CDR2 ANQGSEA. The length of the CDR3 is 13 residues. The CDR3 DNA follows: TGCAGCGTTGAGCTGTCTGGGGCCGGGGAGCTGTTTTTT. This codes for CSVELSGAGELFF.

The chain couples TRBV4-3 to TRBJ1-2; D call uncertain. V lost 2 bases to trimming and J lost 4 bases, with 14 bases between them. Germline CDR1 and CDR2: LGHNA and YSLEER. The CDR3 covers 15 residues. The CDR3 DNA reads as TGCGCCAGCAGCCAATACGTCGCAGGAGCCTATGGCTACACCTTC. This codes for CASSQYVAGAYGYTF.

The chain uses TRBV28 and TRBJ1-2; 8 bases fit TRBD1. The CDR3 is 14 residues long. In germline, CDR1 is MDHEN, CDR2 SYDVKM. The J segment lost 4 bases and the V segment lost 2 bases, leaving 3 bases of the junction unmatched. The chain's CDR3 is CASSLDRGFYGYTF. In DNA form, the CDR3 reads TGTGCCAGCAGTTTAGACAGGGGATTCTATGGCTACACCTTC.

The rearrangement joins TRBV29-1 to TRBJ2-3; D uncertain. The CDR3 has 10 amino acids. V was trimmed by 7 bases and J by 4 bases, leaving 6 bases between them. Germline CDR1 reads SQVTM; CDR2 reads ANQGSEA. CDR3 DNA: TGCAGCGCGGGTCCAGATACGCAGTATTTT. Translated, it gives CSAGPDTQYF.

In DNA form, the CDR3 reads TGTGCCAGCAGCGTAGGGCCTAGCGGGAGAGCGAGGGCGGCCACAGATACGCAGTATTTT. Translated: CASSVGPSGRARAATDTQYF. V gene TRBV9 combines with J gene TRBJ2-3; 10 positions match TRBD2. The germline gives CDR1 SGDLS, CDR2 YYNGEE. This CDR3 spans 20 amino acids. V was pared by 0 bases and J by 2 bases, with 15 bases of the junction left unmatched.

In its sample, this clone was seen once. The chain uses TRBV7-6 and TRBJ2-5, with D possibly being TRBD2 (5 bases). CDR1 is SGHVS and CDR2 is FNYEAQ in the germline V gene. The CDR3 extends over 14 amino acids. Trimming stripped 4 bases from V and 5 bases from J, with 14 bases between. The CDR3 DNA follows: TGTGCCAGCAGCTCACGGGGAAATGTGGAGACCCAGTACTTC. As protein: CASSSRGNVETQYF.

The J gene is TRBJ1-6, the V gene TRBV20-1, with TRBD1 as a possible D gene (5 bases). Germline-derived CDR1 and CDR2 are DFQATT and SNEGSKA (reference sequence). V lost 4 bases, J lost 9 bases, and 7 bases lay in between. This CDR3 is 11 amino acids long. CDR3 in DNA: TGCAGTGCTACAGGGACTTCACCCCTCCACTTT. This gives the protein CSATGTSPLHF.

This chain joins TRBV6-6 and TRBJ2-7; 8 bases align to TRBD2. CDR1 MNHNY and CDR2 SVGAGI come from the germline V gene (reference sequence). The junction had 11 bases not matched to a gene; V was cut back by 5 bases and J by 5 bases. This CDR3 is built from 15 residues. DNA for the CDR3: TGTGCCAGCAGTCTTAGGGGCGGGAGGTTCCACGAGCAGTACTTC. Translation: CASSLRGGRFHEQYF.

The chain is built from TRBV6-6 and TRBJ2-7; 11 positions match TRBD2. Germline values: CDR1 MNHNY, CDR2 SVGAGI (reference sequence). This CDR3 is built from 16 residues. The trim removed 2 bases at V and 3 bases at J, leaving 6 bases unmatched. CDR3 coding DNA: TGTGCCAGCAGTTACGGTAGCGGGAGGGGGGTCTACGAGCAGTACTTC. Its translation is CASSYGSGRGVYEQYF.

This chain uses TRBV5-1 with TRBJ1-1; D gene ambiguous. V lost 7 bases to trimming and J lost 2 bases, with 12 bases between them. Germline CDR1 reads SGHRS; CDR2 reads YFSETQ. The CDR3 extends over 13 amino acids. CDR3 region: CASGEDGNTEAFF. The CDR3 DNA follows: TGCGCCAGCGGGGAGGACGGCAACACTGAAGCTTTCTTT.

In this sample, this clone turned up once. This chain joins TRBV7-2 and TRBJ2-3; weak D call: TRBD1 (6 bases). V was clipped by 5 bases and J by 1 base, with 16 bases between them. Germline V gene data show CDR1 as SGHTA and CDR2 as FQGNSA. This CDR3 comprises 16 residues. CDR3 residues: CASSIPGTRRTDTQYF. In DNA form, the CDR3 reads TGTGCCAGCAGCATACCCGGGACAAGGCGCACAGATACGCAGTATTTT. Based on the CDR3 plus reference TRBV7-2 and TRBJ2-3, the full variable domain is GAGVSQSPSNKVTEKGKDVELRCDPISGHTALYWYRQSLGQGLEFLIYFQGNSAPDKSGLPSDRFSAERTGGSVSTLTIQRTQQEDSAVYLCASSIPGTRRTDTQYFGPGTRLTVL.

This CDR3 reads CASSLYGRAKNIQYF. The CDR3 nucleotides are TGTGCCAGCAGTTTATACGGGAGAGCCAAAAACATTCAGTACTTC. The rearrangement uses TRBV28 and TRBJ2-4; TRBD2 is a possible D gene (6 bases). Deletions cut 1 base from V and 0 bases from J, with 7 bases between. CDR1 and CDR2 (germline): MDHEN, SYDVKM. CDR3 length: 15 amino acids.

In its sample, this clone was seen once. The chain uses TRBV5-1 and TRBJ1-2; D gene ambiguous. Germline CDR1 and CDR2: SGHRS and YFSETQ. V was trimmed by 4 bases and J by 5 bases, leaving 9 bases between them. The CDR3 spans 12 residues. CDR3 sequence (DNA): TGCGCCAGCAGCGTGGACCAGTATGGCTACACCTTC. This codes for CASSVDQYGYTF. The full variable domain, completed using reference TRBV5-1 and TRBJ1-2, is KAGVTQTPRYLIKTRGQQVTLSCSPISGHRSVSWYQQTPGQGLQFLFEYFSETQRNKGNFPGRFSGRQFSNSRSEMNVSTLELGDSALYLCASSVDQYGYTFGSGTRLTVV.

CDR3 sequence (DNA): TGTGCCAGCAGCTTTCGGACTAGAAAGAACTACGAGCAGTACTTC. It specifies CASSFRTRKNYEQYF. The chain uses TRBV5-6 and TRBJ2-7, with 7 bases identical to TRBD2. The V and J ends lost 2 bases and 3 bases, in that order; junction bases with no gene match: 8. CDR1 SGHDT and CDR2 YYEEEE come from the germline V gene. The CDR3 runs 15 residues.